The sequence of this T cell receptor beta chain was determined in a study of technical replicates of blood from several donors. Assay: immunoSEQ multiplex PCR; the TCRdb copy retains only in-frame clones and omits some. The sample records about 14,000 clones, 70% to 80% being singletons. V lost 7 bases and J 7 bases, leaving 19 bases between the germline ends. The germline V gene encodes CDR1 LNHDA and CDR2 SQIVND (reference sequence). The CDR3 runs to 14 residues. Input material: PBMCs. This sequence originates from a human donor in good health. This chain connects TRBV19 to TRBJ1-1, with D maybe TRBD1 (5 bases). CDR3 in DNA: TGTGCCAGTACCATAGGTCGGGGGTTGGGTGAAGCTTTCTTT. Translation: CASTIGRGLGEAFF. The whole variable domain, filled in from reference TRBV19 and TRBJ1-1, reads DGGITQSPKYLFRKEGQNVTLSCEQNLNHDAMYWYRQDPGQGLRLIYYSQIVNDFQKGDIAEGYSVSREKKESFPLTVTSAQKNPTAFYLCASTIGRGLGEAFFGQGTRLTVV.